These T cell receptor beta chains were read from a single sample in a study of OX40 agonist ivuxolimab in advanced cancers. The repertoire was sequenced with immunoSEQ multiplex PCR; TCRdb's copy has only in-frame clones and lacks some. The data contain some 58,000 clones, approximately 86% of them singletons. The sample in question was CD4+ or CD8+ T cells sorted from blood, obtained in a trial of the OX40 agonist ivuxolimab. These TCRs come from an adult with an advanced solid tumor such as melanoma, head and neck, liver or kidney cancer. Both conserved end residues are part of each CDR3. Not every row has a clone size; where given, it reads once, few, many or a size class.

>-|TRBV28|TRBJ1-1
CASGDNTEAFF
>-|TRBV28|TRBJ1-6
CASSFGTGNSPLHF
>-|TRBV28|TRBJ2-2
CASSLLLNTGELFF
>-|TRBV7-3|TRBJ2-5
CASSLFGTGEETQYF
>-|TRBV28|TRBJ2-3
CASSDGGPTDTQYF
>-|TRBV5-5|TRBJ2-2
CASSLVGTANTGELFF
>-|TRBV19|TRBJ2-4
CASSLLGRIQYF
>-|TRBV18|TRBJ2-5
CASSRQGALQETQYF
>-|TRBV7-3|TRBJ1-1
CASSSQGITEAFF
>-|TRBV30|TRBJ2-7
CAWSVRVSGSQNYEQYF
>-|TRBV10-3|TRBJ2-1
CAISGDPYNEQFF
>-|TRBV5-1|TRBJ2-2
CASSFRERILDTGELFF
>-|TRBV1|TRBJ2-1
CTSSQVLPDCGSKQFF
>once|TRBV6-1|TRBJ2-7
CASSGLMSSYEQYF
>-|TRBV5-1|TRBJ1-5
CASSLGVGRGSNQPQHF
>-|TRBV7-2|TRBJ2-2
CASSLGPGTGELFF
>-|TRBV6-1|TRBJ2-5
CASSEGAKTQYF
>once|TRBV7-3|TRBJ2-3
CASSIQGASDTQYF
>-|TRBV11-2|TRBJ1-6
CASSLQRRSPLHF
>-|TRBV2|TRBJ2-2
CASSEVRLAEGGTGELFF
>-|TRBV10-3|-
CAISDPSQGLAEQYF
>-|TRBV7-8|TRBJ2-3
CASSLAVLVRRDTQYF
>-|TRBV2|TRBJ2-2
CASSEARGPGELFF
>-|TRBV29-1|TRBJ2-1
CSALNRGSYNEQFF
>few|TRBV11-2|TRBJ2-4
CASSSRLGQNIQYF
>-|TRBV9|TRBJ1-5
CASSFGVNQPQHF
>-|TRBV30|TRBJ2-2
CAWSKSTGELFF
>-|TRBV30|TRBJ1-1
CALGPSRGNTEAFF
>-|TRBV4-2|TRBJ2-7
CASSQLGGSYEQYF
>-|TRBV11-2|TRBJ2-7
CASSSPGRLSYEQYF